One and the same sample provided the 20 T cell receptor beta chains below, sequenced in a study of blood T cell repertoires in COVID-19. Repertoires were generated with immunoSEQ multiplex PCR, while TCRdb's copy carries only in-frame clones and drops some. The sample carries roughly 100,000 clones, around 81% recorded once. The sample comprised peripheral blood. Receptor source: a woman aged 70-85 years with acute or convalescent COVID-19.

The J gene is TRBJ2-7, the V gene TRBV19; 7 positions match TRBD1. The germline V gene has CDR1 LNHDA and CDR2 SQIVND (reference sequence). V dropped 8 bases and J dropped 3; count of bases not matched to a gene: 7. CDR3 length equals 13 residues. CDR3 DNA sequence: TGTGCCAGTGCATCGACAGGGAACTACGAGCAGTACTTC. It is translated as CASASTGNYEQYF.

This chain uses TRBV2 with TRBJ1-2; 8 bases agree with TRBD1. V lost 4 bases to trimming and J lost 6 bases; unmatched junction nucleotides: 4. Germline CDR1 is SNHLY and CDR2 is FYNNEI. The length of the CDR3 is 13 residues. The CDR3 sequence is CASSGTGRNGYTF. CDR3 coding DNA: TGTGCCAGCAGTGGGACAGGGCGGAATGGCTACACCTTC.

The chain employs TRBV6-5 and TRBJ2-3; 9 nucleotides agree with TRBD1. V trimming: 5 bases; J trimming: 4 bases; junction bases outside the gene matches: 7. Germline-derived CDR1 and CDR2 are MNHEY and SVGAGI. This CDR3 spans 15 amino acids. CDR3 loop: CASSPGDRVADTQYF. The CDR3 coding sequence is TGTGCCAGCAGTCCTGGGGACAGGGTGGCAGATACGCAGTATTTT.

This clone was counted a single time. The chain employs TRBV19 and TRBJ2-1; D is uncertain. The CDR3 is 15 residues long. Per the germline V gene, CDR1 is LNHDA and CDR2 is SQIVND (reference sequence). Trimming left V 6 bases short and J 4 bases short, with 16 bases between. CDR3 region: CASSPLDGLYNEQFF. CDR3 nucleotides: TGTGCCAGTAGCCCCCTCGATGGGCTTTACAATGAGCAGTTCTTC.

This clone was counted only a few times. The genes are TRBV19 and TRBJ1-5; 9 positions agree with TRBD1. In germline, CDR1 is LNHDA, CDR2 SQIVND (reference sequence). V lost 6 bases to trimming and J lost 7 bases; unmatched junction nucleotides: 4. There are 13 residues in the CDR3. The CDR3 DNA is TGTGCCAGTAGCGACAGGGGGAACCAGCCCCAGCATTTT. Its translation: CASSDRGNQPQHF.

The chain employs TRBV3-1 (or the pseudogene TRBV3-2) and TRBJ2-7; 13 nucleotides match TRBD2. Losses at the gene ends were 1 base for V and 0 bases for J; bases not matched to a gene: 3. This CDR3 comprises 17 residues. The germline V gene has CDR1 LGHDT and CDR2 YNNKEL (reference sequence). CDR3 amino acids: CASSQGLAGGFSYEQYF. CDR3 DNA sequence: TGTGCCAGCAGCCAAGGACTAGCGGGGGGATTCTCCTACGAGCAGTACTTC.

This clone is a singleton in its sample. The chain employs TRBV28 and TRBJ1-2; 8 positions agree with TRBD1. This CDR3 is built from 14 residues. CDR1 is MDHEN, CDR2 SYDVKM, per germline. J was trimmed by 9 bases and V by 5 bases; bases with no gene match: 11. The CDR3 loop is CASSPRDRLLSYTF. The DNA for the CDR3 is TGTGCCAGCAGTCCCCGGGACAGGCTCTTGAGCTACACCTTC.

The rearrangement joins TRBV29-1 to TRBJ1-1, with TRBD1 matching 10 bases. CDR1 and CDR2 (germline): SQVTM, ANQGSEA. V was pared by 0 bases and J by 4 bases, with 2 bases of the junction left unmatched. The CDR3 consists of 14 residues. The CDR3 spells CSVEETGGGTEAFF. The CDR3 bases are TGCAGCGTTGAAGAGACAGGGGGCGGCACTGAAGCTTTCTTT.

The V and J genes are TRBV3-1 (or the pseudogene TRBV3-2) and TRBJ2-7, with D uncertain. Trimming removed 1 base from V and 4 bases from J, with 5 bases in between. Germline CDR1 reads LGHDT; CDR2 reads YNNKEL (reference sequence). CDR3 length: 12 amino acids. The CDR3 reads CASSQVVYEQYF. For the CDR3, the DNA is TGTGCCAGCAGCCAAGTTGTATACGAGCAGTACTTC.

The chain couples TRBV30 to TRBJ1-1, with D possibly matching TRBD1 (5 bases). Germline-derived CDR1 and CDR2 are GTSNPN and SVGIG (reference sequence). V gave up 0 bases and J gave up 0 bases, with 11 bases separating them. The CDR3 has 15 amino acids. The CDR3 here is CAWSVLGGMNTEAFF. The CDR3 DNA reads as TGTGCCTGGAGTGTACTCGGGGGGATGAACACTGAAGCTTTCTTT.

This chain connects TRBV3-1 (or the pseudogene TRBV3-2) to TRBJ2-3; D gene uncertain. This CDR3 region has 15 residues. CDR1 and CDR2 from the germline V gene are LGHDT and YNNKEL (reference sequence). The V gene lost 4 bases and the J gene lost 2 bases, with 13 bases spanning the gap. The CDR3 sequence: CASSPPPWHTDTQYF. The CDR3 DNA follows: TGTGCCAGCAGCCCCCCGCCGTGGCACACAGATACGCAGTATTTT.

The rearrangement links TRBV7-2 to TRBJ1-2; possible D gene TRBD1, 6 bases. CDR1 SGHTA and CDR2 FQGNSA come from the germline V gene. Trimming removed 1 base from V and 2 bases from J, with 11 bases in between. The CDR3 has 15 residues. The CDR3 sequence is CASSLEQGGNYGYTF. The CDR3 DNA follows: TGTGCCAGCAGCTTAGAACAGGGTGGGAACTATGGCTACACCTTC.

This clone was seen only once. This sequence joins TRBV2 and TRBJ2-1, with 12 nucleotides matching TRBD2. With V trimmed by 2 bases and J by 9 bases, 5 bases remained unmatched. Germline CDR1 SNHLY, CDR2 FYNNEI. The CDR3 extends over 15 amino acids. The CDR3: CASSESLAGGLEQFF. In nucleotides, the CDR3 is TGTGCCAGCAGTGAATCCCTAGCGGGGGGGCTTGAGCAGTTCTTC.

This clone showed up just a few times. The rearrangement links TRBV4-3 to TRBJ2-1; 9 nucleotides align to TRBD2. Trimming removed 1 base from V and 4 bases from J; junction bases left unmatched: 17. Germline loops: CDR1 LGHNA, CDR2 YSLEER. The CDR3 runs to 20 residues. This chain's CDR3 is CASSQVWMDVGLALYNEQFF. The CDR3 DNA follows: TGCGCCAGCAGCCAAGTCTGGATGGACGTCGGACTAGCGCTTTACAATGAGCAGTTCTTC.

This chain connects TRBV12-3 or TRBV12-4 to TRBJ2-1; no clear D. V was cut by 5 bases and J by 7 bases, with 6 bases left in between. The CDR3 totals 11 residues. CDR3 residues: CASSQANEQFF. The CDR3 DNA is TGTGCCAGCAGTCAAGCAAATGAGCAGTTCTTC.

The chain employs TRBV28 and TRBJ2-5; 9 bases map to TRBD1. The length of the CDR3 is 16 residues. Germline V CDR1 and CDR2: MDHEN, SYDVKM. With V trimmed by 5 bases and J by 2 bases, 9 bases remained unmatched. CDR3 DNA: TGTGCCAGCAGTCCGGACAGGGGAGGTCCTCAAGAGACCCAGTACTTC. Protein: CASSPDRGGPQETQYF.

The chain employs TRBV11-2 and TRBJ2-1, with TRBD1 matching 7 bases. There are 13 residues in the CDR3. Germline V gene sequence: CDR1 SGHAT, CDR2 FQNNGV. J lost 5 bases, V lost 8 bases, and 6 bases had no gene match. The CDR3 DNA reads TGTGCCAGCGGGGTCACAGGGGACAATGAGCAGTTCTTC. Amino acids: CASGVTGDNEQFF.

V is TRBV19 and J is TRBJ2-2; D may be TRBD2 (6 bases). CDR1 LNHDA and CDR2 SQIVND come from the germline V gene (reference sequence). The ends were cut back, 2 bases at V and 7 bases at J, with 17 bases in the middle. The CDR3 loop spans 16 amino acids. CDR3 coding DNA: TGTGCCAGTAGTATACTGGGCGGGAAACACGGCGGGGAGCTGTTTTTT. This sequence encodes CASSILGGKHGGELFF. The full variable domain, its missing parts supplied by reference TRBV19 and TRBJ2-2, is DGGITQSPKYLFRKEGQNVTLSCEQNLNHDAMYWYRQDPGQGLRLIYYSQIVNDFQKGDIAEGYSVSREKKESFPLTVTSAQKNPTAFYLCASSILGGKHGGELFFGEGSRLTVL.

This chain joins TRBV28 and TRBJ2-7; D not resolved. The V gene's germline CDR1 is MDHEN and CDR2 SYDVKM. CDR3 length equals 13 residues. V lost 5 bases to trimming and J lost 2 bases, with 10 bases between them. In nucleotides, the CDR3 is TGTGCCAGCAGTCCGGTAAGCACCTACGAGCAGTACTTC. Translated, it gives CASSPVSTYEQYF.

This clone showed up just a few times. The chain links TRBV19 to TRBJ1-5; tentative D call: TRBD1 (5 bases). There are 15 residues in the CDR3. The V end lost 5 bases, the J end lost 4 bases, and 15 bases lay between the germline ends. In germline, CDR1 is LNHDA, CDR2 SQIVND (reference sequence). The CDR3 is CASSPSRGWNQPQHF. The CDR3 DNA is TGTGCCAGTAGTCCAAGCCGGGGGTGGAATCAGCCCCAGCATTTT.